This T cell receptor (beta chain) derives from a study of cytomegalovirus exposure and HLA in healthy donors. General observations from the study: Using the classifier, cytomegalovirus status was reportedly diagnosed with high specificity and sensitivity. There were over 150 TCR beta chains listed as cytomegalovirus-associated. The likely explanation for a cluster of highly shared sequence variants was sequencing artifact. Later analysis identified a missense DCLRE1C variant that was linked to TCR beta V- and J-gene trimming.

Researchers ran the PCR with 60 Vbeta and 13 Jbeta primers. The method was immunoSEQ multiplex PCR; TCRdb's version includes in-frame clones alone and lacks a portion of them. The sample yields approximately 150,000 clones, 75% to 85% seen once. Comments on this clone: Antigen unknown.

This CDR3 is built from 15 residues. The V end was cut by 4 bases, the J end by 0 bases, with 12 bases between. Germline CDR1 reads MGHRA; CDR2 reads YSYEKL. The source material was PBMCs. The V and J genes are TRBV4-1 and TRBJ1-2, with TRBD1 as a possible D gene (5 bases). The sequence derives from a woman in her forties or fifties in good health and CMV-seronegative. Here the CDR3 reads CASSPQGGSNYGYTF. The CDR3 nucleotides are TGCGCCAGCAGCCCCCAGGGAGGTTCTAACTATGGCTACACCTTC.